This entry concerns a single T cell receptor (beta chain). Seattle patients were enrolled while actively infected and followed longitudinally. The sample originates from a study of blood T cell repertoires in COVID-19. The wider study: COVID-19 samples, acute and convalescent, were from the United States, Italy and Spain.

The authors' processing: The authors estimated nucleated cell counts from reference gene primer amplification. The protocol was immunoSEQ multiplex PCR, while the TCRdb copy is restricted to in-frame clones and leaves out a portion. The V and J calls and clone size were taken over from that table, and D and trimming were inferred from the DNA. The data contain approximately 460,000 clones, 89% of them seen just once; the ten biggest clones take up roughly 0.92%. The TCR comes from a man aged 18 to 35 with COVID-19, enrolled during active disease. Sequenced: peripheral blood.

The CDR3 DNA is TGTGCCAGTAGTATCGGGACAGAAACCACAGATACGCAGTATTTT. Its protein is CASSIGTETTDTQYF. The V call is TRBV19, the J call TRBJ2-3; TRBD1 matches at 7 bases. The CDR3 runs 15 residues. Germline CDR1 LNHDA, CDR2 SQIVND (reference sequence). Unmatched junction bases numbered 5, after V lost 3 bases and J lost 2 bases.